This passage covers 15 T cell receptor beta chains from one sample sequenced in a study of blood T cell repertoires in COVID-19. Method: immunoSEQ multiplex PCR; TCRdb's copy keeps in-frame clones and lacks some. The sample includes some 460,000 clones, roughly 85% seen only once; the top ten take about 2.1%. The sequenced sample was PBMCs or T cells enriched from blood (not recorded which). The receptors stem from a woman aged 18-29 years with acute COVID-19.

J is TRBJ1-6 and V is TRBV28; the match to TRBD1 covers 10 bases. The J segment lost 7 bases and the V segment lost 7 bases, leaving 4 bases of the junction unmatched. This CDR3 is 14 amino acids long. CDR1 is MDHEN and CDR2 is SYDVKM in the germline V gene. For the CDR3, the DNA is TGTGCCAGCACGGGACAGGGGTGGAATTCACCCCTCCACTTT. Amino acid sequence: CASTGQGWNSPLHF. Combining the CDR3 with reference TRBV28 and TRBJ1-6 gives the whole variable domain DVKVTQSSRYLVKRTGEKVFLECVQDMDHENMFWYRQDPGLGLRLIYFSYDVKMKEKGDIPEGYSVSREKKERFSLILESASTNQTSMYLCASTGQGWNSPLHFGNGTRLTVT.

The count of this clone is one. The chain uses TRBV6-4 and TRBJ1-5, with TRBD1 matching 8 bases. The germline gives CDR1 MRHNA, CDR2 SNTAGT. V lost 3 bases, J lost 7 bases, and 5 bases stayed unmatched. The CDR3 is 14 residues long. As DNA, the CDR3 is TGTGCCAGCAGTGATGGACAGGGAGGGCAGCCCCAGCATTTT. This encodes CASSDGQGGQPQHF.

The chain employs TRBV4-3 and TRBJ2-2; 11 bases line up with TRBD2. In germline, CDR1 is LGHNA, CDR2 YSLEER. The V segment lost 1 base and the J segment 9 bases; nucleotides outside the gene matches: 4. CDR3 length equals 15 residues. This CDR3 is CASSQGTSGSRELFF. The CDR3 DNA is TGCGCCAGCAGCCAAGGAACTAGCGGGAGTAGGGAGCTGTTTTTT.

The chain carries TRBV6-5 and TRBJ2-2; a possible D gene is TRBD1 (6 bases). The V gene's germline CDR1 is MNHEY and CDR2 SVGAGI. The CDR3 is 13 residues long. V was clipped by 2 bases and J by 9 bases, with 10 bases between them. The CDR3 region has the DNA TGTGCCAGCAGTTACCTACAGGGAAGGGAGCTGTTTTTT. Its translation: CASSYLQGRELFF.

V and J are TRBV10-3 and TRBJ1-1; no firm D call. The V end lost 0 bases, the J end lost 7 bases, and 12 bases lay between the germline ends. The CDR3 has 14 amino acids. Germline V lookup: CDR1 ENHRY, CDR2 SYGVKD. CDR3 protein: CAISESGGRSEAFF. The CDR3 nucleotides read TGTGCCATCAGTGAGTCCGGAGGGAGGAGTGAAGCTTTCTTT.

V gene TRBV29-1 combines with J gene TRBJ1-5; no firm D call. The germline gives CDR1 SQVTM, CDR2 ANQGSEA. The CDR3 is made up of 13 amino acids. The germline V and J ends were trimmed by 2 bases and 4 bases, with 9 bases remaining between them. Here the CDR3 DNA reads TGCAGCGTTGAAATCAGTTTAAATCAGCCCCAGCATTTT. Amino acid sequence: CSVEISLNQPQHF. The full variable domain, with the rest looked up from reference TRBV29-1 and TRBJ1-5, is SAVISQKPSRDICQRGTSLTIQCQVDSQVTMMFWYRQQPGQSLTLIATANQGSEATYESGFVIDKFPISRPNLTFSTLTVSNMSPEDSSIYLCSVEISLNQPQHFGDGTRLSIL.

The table lists this clone with many counts. This chain joins TRBV3-1 (or the pseudogene TRBV3-2) and TRBJ1-2; the D gene is possibly TRBD1 (6 bases). V was clipped by 0 bases and J by 4 bases, with 12 bases between them. The CDR3 has 15 residues. From germline, CDR1 is LGHDT and CDR2 YNNKEL (reference sequence). The CDR3 is CASSQDGGGPYGYTF. CDR3 in DNA: TGTGCCAGCAGCCAAGATGGGGGGGGCCCCTATGGCTACACCTTC.

This clone came up once. The chain couples TRBV5-4 to TRBJ2-7, with D unresolved. The CDR3 covers 14 residues. V dropped 4 bases and J dropped 2 bases, with 13 bases sitting between them. Germline CDR1 SGHNT, CDR2 YYREEE (reference sequence). CDR3 amino acids: CASSGIDGAYEQYF. The CDR3, as DNA: TGTGCCAGCAGCGGAATAGACGGAGCCTACGAGCAGTACTTC.

The chain carries TRBV9 and TRBJ1-2; tentatively, D is TRBD1 (5 bases). Germline V CDR1 and CDR2: SGDLS, YYNGEE. The CDR3 contains 13 residues. The V gene lost 4 bases and the J gene lost 4 bases, with 11 bases spanning the gap. For the CDR3, the DNA is TGTGCCAGCAGCCCCGACAGCGTCTATGGCTACACCTTC. Protein sequence: CASSPDSVYGYTF. The full variable domain, completed using reference TRBV9 and TRBJ1-2, is DSGVTQTPKHLITATGQRVTLRCSPRSGDLSVYWYQQSLDQGLQFLIQYYNGEERAKGNILERFSAQQFPDLHSELNLSSLELGDSALYFCASSPDSVYGYTFGSGTRLTVV.

This chain uses TRBV2 with TRBJ2-1; possibly TRBD1 for D (5 bases). The CDR3 is made up of 12 amino acids. V lost 6 bases to trimming and J lost 10 bases, with 13 bases between them. Germline V gives CDR1 SNHLY, CDR2 FYNNEI. The CDR3 here is CASRGDYREQFF. CDR3 nucleotide sequence: TGTGCCAGCAGAGGCGATTACAGGGAGCAGTTCTTC.

V gene TRBV5-8 combines with J gene TRBJ1-5; 8 bases agree with TRBD1. After removal of 3 bases from V and 0 bases from J, the junction contained 5 bases not matched to a gene. CDR1 SGHTS and CDR2 YDEGEE come from the germline V gene. The CDR3 runs to 16 residues. CDR3 nucleotide sequence: TGTGCCAGCAGCTGGGACAGGCCTTATAGCAATCAGCCCCAGCATTTT. Translation: CASSWDRPYSNQPQHF.

The chain recombines TRBV9 with TRBJ2-1, with TRBD2 matching over 10 bases. Germline lookup yields CDR1 SGDLS and CDR2 YYNGEE. The J segment lost 0 bases and the V segment lost 0 bases, leaving 6 bases of the junction unmatched. This CDR3 contains 18 residues. CDR3: CASSVGTSGTSSYNEQFF. Written as DNA, the CDR3 is TGTGCCAGCAGCGTAGGAACTAGCGGGACGAGCTCCTACAATGAGCAGTTCTTC.

The rearrangement joins TRBV12-3 or TRBV12-4 to TRBJ1-4, with D unresolved. The CDR3 totals 13 residues. The germline V and J ends were trimmed by 5 bases and 4 bases, with 8 bases remaining between them. This chain's CDR3 is CASSPLFNEKLFF. CDR3 sequence (DNA): TGTGCCAGCAGTCCTCTTTTTAATGAAAAACTGTTTTTT.

The CDR3 loop is CASSQRTGDEKLFF. CDR3 sequence (DNA): TGTGCCAGCAGCCAAAGGACAGGAGATGAAAAACTGTTTTTT. The chain joins TRBV3-1 (or the pseudogene TRBV3-2) to TRBJ1-4; 7 bases are a match to TRBD1. CDR1 is LGHDT, CDR2 YNNKEL, per germline (reference sequence). Germline trimming cut 2 bases from V and 6 bases from J; bases unmatched to any gene: 3. The CDR3 is 14 residues long.

V is TRBV3-1 (or the pseudogene TRBV3-2) and J is TRBJ2-1; 9 bases align to TRBD1. CDR1 is LGHDT, CDR2 YNNKEL, per germline (reference sequence). Germline trimming cut 6 bases from V and 8 bases from J; bases unmatched to any gene: 14. The CDR3 extends over 16 amino acids. Here the CDR3 DNA reads TGTGCCAGCAGACCTCATCCGGGACAGGGCTTAGATGAGCAGTTCTTC. It codes for CASRPHPGQGLDEQFF.